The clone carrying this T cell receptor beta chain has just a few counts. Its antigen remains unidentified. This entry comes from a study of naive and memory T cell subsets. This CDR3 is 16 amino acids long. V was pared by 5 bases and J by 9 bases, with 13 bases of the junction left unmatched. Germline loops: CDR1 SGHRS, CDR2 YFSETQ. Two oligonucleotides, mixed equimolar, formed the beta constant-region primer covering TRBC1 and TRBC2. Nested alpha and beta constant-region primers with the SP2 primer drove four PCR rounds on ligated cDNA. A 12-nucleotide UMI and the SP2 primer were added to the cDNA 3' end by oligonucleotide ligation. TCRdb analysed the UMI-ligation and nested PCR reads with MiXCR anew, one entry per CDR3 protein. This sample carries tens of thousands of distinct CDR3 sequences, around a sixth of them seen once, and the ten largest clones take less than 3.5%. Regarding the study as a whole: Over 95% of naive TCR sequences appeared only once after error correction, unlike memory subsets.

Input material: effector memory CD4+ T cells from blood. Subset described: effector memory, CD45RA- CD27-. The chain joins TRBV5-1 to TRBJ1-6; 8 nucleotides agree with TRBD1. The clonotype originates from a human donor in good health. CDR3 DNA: TGCGCCAGCAGGACGGGACAGGTAGACTCACGTTCACCCCTCCACTTT. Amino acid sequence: CASRTGQVDSRSPLHF.